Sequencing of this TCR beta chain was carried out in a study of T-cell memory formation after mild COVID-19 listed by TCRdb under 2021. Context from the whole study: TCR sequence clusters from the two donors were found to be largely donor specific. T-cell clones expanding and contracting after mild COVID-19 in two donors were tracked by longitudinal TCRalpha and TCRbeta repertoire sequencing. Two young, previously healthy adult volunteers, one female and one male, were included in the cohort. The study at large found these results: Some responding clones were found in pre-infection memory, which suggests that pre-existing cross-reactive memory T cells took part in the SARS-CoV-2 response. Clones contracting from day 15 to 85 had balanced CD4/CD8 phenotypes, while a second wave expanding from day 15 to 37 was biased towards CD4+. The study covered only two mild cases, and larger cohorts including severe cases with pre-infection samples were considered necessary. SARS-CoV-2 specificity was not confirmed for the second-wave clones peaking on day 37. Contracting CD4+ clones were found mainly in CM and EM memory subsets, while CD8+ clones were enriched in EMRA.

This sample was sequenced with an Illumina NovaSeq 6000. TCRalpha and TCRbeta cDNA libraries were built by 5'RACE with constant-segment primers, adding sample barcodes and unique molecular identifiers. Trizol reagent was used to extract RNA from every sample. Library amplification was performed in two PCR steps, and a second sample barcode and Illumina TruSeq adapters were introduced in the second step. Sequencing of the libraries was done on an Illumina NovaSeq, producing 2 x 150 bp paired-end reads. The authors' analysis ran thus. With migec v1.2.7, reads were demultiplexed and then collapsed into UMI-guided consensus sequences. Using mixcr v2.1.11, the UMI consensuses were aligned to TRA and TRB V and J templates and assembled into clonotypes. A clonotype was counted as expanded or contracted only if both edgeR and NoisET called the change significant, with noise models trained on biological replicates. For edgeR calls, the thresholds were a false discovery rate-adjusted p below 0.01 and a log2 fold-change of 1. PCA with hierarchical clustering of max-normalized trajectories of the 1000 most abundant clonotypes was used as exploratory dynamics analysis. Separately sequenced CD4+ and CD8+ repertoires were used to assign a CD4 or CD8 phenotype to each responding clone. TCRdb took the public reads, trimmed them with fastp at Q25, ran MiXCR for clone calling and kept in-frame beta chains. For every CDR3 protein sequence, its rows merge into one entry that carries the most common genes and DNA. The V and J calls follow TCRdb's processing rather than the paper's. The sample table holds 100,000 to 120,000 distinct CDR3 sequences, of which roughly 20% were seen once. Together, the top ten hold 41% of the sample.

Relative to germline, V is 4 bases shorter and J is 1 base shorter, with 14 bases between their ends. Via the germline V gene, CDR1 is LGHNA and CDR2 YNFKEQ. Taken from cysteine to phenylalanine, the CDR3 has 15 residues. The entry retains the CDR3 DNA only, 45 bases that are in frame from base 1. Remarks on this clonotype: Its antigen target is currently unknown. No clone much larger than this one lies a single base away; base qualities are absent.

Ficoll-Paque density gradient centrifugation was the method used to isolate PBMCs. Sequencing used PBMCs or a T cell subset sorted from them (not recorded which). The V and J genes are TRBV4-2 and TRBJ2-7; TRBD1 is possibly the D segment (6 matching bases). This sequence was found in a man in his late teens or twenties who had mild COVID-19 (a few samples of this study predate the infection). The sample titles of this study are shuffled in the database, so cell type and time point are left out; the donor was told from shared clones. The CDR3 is CASSPRTAPSYEQYF. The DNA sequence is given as TGTGCCAGCAGCCCAAGGACAGCGCCGTCCTACGAGCAGTACTTC.